These 20 T cell receptor beta chains share one sample of origin, sequenced in a study of graft-versus-host responses after intestinal transplantation. Profiled with immunoSEQ multiplex PCR; TCRdb holds only in-frame clones, not every one. The table shows roughly 120,000 clones, with about 93% occurring only once. Their antigens remain unidentified. The specimen comprised unstimulated CD4+ T cells sorted from spleen or lymph node cells, sampled before intestinal transplant. Source of these receptors: a human donor who received an intestinal transplant.

The genes are TRBV18 and TRBJ1-2; D call uncertain. Germline V gene lookup returns CDR1 KGHSH and CDR2 LQKENI. The CDR3 contains 16 residues. With 2 bases removed from V and 6 bases from J, the gap between germline ends came to 19 bases. CDR3 region: CASSPGVRAGTDGYTF. The DNA for the CDR3 is TGTGCCAGCTCACCAGGGGTTCGCGCCGGTACAGATGGCTACACCTTC.

This clone was observed a handful of times. The genes are TRBV7-9 and TRBJ2-7, with 7 nucleotides matching TRBD1. This CDR3 contains 14 residues. Trimming cost V 4 bases and J 2 bases; bases outside gene matches: 5. Looked up from germline, CDR1 is SEHNR and CDR2 is FQNEAQ (reference sequence). The CDR3 nucleotides read TGTGCCAGCAGCTGGGGACAGCCTGCCTACGAGCAGTACTTC. Protein sequence: CASSWGQPAYEQYF.

The chain links TRBV11-2 to TRBJ1-2; D not certain. This CDR3 contains 13 residues. V was cut by 1 base and J by 4 bases, with 7 bases left in between. Germline-derived CDR1 and CDR2 are SGHAT and FQNNGV. The CDR3 loop reads CASSLGQLYGYTF. CDR3 sequence (DNA): TGTGCCAGCAGCTTAGGCCAGCTCTATGGCTACACCTTC.

This clone was detected only once. The J gene is TRBJ2-1, the V gene TRBV7-9; 8 positions match TRBD2. V dropped 5 bases and J dropped 0; count of bases not matched to a gene: 6. Germline loops: CDR1 SEHNR, CDR2 FQNEAQ (reference sequence). The length of the CDR3 is 16 residues. The CDR3 sequence is CASSPVAGSSYNEQFF. In DNA form, the CDR3 reads TGTGCCAGCAGCCCAGTAGCGGGAAGCTCCTACAATGAGCAGTTCTTC.

V and J are TRBV28 and TRBJ2-7; D is ambiguous. Germline loops: CDR1 MDHEN, CDR2 SYDVKM. Trimming took 7 bases from V and 0 from J, leaving 7 bases between them. The CDR3 contains 12 residues. CDR3 nucleotides: TGTGCCAGCACAAAAAGCTCCTACGAGCAGTACTTC. Translating it yields CASTKSSYEQYF.

This rearrangement joins TRBV28 to TRBJ1-1; no clear D. Trimming took off 5 bases at V and 3 bases at J, with 7 bases between the two ends. The CDR3 contains 12 residues. CDR1 and CDR2 (germline): MDHEN, SYDVKM. CDR3 sequence: CASSTVDTEAFF. CDR3 nucleotide sequence: TGTGCCAGCAGTACTGTCGACACTGAAGCTTTCTTT.

This clone occurred a few times. This chain uses TRBV5-1 with TRBJ2-1, with 10 bases lining up with TRBD2. V dropped 2 bases and J dropped 1; count of bases not matched to a gene: 3. The CDR3 is 16 residues long. Germline V gene data show CDR1 as SGHRS and CDR2 as YFSETQ. The CDR3, as DNA: TGCGCCAGCAGCTTCGTAGCGGGAGGTTCCTACAATGAGCAGTTCTTC. This translates into CASSFVAGGSYNEQFF. The full variable domain, completed using reference TRBV5-1 and TRBJ2-1, is KAGVTQTPRYLIKTRGQQVTLSCSPISGHRSVSWYQQTPGQGLQFLFEYFSETQRNKGNFPGRFSGRQFSNSRSEMNVSTLELGDSALYLCASSFVAGGSYNEQFFGPGTRLTVL.

This clone was recorded once. The CDR3: CASSFGGNYGYTF. CDR3 coding DNA: TGTGCCAGCAGCTTTGGGGGAAACTATGGCTACACCTTC. This chain joins TRBV7-3 and TRBJ1-2; TRBD1 might be the D (5 bases). This CDR3 has 13 residues. V lost 3 bases and J lost 2, with 7 bases in between. Germline values: CDR1 SGHTA, CDR2 FQGTGA. Using reference TRBV7-3 and TRBJ1-2 for the parts outside the CDR3, the full variable domain is GAGVSQTPSNKVTEKGKYVELRCDPISGHTALYWYRQSLGQGPEFLIYFQGTGAADDSGLPNDRFFAVRPEGSVSTLKIQRTERGDSAVYLCASSFGGNYGYTFGSGTRLTVV.

The gene calls are TRBV28 and TRBJ2-6; D is unclear. There are 16 residues in the CDR3. Germline CDR1 reads MDHEN; CDR2 reads SYDVKM. Trimming removed 5 bases at V and 0 bases at J, with 11 bases between. CDR3 sequence reads: CASSRGDSSGANVLTF. For the CDR3, the DNA is TGTGCCAGCAGTCGAGGTGATAGCTCTGGGGCCAACGTCCTGACTTTC.

The chain couples TRBV25-1 to TRBJ1-2, with D perhaps matching TRBD1 (5 bases). The CDR3 is made up of 16 amino acids. The V gene lost 3 bases and the J gene lost 0 bases, with 14 bases spanning the gap. Germline CDR1 is MGHDK and CDR2 is SYGVNS. The CDR3: CASSEVRGRPNYGYTF. The CDR3 DNA is TGTGCCAGCAGTGAGGTTCGGGGCCGACCTAACTATGGCTACACCTTC.

The rearrangement links TRBV20-1 to TRBJ2-7; no definite D call. Trimming removed 4 bases from V and 5 bases from J, with 9 bases in between. The CDR3 sequence is 11 residues long. Germline V gene sequence: CDR1 DFQATT, CDR2 SNEGSKA (reference sequence). The CDR3 loop reads CSATPLDEQYF. The DNA of the CDR3 is TGCAGTGCTACTCCCCTCGACGAGCAGTACTTC.

CDR3 in amino acids: CASSSQGGIGDTQYF. CDR3 in DNA: TGCGCCAGCAGCTCGCAGGGGGGGATTGGAGATACGCAGTATTTT. The V call is TRBV5-1, the J call TRBJ2-3; either TRBD1 or TRBD2 may fit D (7 bases each). Germline V gene sequence: CDR1 SGHRS, CDR2 YFSETQ. This CDR3 contains 15 residues. Trimming took 3 bases from V and 5 from J, leaving 16 bases between them.

The rearrangement uses TRBV6-5 and TRBJ1-2; 9 nucleotides line up with TRBD1. V shed 6 bases, J shed 8 bases, and the junction held 13 bases outside the gene matches. The CDR3 runs 15 residues. Per germline, CDR1 MNHEY and CDR2 SVGAGI. This chain's CDR3 is CASSAGTGHYGGYTF. CDR3 in DNA: TGTGCCAGCAGCGCCGGGACAGGGCACTATGGAGGCTACACCTTC.

This clone was counted a single time. The chain uses TRBV6-6 and TRBJ1-4; D ambiguous. This CDR3 has 15 residues. With 6 bases removed from V and 4 bases from J, the gap between germline ends came to 15 bases. CDR1 and CDR2 (germline): MNHNY, SVGAGI (reference sequence). In DNA, the CDR3 is TGTGCCAGCAGCCCCGGAGGGCAGTTTAATGAAAAACTGTTTTTT. Residues: CASSPGGQFNEKLFF.

V and J are TRBV25-1 and TRBJ2-3, with TRBD2 matching 10 bases. The CDR3 is made up of 16 amino acids. Germline-derived CDR1 and CDR2 are MGHDK and SYGVNS. V lost 2 bases and J lost 5; bases outside the gene matches: 7. In nucleotides, the CDR3 is TGTGCCAGCAGTGAACGCCTAGCGGGAGCGGTAGATACGCAGTATTTT. This sequence encodes CASSERLAGAVDTQYF.

The chain uses TRBV5-4 and TRBJ2-7; 13 bases match TRBD2. This CDR3 contains 17 residues. Germline CDR1 SGHNT, CDR2 YYREEE (reference sequence). V dropped 0 bases and J dropped 5; count of bases not matched to a gene: 8. The CDR3 bases are TGTGCCAGCAGCTTGGCTACTAGCGGGAGGGCAGGAAACGAGCAGTACTTC. Protein product: CASSLATSGRAGNEQYF. Full variable domain (remainder filled in from reference TRBV5-4 and TRBJ2-7): ETGVTQSPTHLIKTRGQQVTLRCSSQSGHNTVSWYQQALGQGPQFIFQYYREEENGRGNFPPRFSGLQFPNYSSELNVNALELDDSALYLCASSLATSGRAGNEQYFGPGTRLTVT.

The V and J genes are TRBV25-1 and TRBJ1-5, with TRBD1 identical over 8 bases. The CDR3 totals 16 residues. The V gene end was trimmed by 5 bases and the J gene end by 5 bases; junction bases not matched to a gene: 11. Germline V gene lookup returns CDR1 MGHDK and CDR2 SYGVNS. The CDR3 spells CASSPYTGGRDQPQHF. The CDR3 region has the DNA TGTGCCAGCAGTCCTTATACAGGGGGGAGGGATCAGCCCCAGCATTTT.

The chain joins TRBV6-1 to TRBJ1-5, with D unclear. V was cut by 6 bases and J by 6 bases, with 12 bases left in between. The CDR3 extends over 13 amino acids. Germline CDR1 MNHNS, CDR2 SASEGT. CDR3 DNA sequence: TGTGCCAGCAGGGAACTGTTGACTCAGCCCCAGCATTTT. Translated, it gives CASRELLTQPQHF.

The chain is built from TRBV7-9 and TRBJ2-7, with D maybe TRBD2 (6 bases). This CDR3 region has 16 residues. The V gene's germline CDR1 is SEHNR and CDR2 FQNEAQ (reference sequence). V was cut by 2 bases and J by 0 bases, with 14 bases left in between. The CDR3 DNA sequence: TGTGCCAGCAGCTTATATGGGGGGAAGAGCTCCTACGAGCAGTACTTC. This encodes CASSLYGGKSSYEQYF.

As DNA, the CDR3 is TGTGCCAGCAGCGTAGAGGCGGGGGCAGGCTATGGCTACACCTTC. It yields the protein CASSVEAGAGYGYTF. The J gene is TRBJ1-2, the V gene TRBV9, with D perhaps matching TRBD1 (6 bases). Trimming removed 0 bases at V and 4 bases at J, with 13 bases between. The length of the CDR3 is 15 residues. Germline assignment: CDR1 SGDLS and CDR2 YYNGEE.